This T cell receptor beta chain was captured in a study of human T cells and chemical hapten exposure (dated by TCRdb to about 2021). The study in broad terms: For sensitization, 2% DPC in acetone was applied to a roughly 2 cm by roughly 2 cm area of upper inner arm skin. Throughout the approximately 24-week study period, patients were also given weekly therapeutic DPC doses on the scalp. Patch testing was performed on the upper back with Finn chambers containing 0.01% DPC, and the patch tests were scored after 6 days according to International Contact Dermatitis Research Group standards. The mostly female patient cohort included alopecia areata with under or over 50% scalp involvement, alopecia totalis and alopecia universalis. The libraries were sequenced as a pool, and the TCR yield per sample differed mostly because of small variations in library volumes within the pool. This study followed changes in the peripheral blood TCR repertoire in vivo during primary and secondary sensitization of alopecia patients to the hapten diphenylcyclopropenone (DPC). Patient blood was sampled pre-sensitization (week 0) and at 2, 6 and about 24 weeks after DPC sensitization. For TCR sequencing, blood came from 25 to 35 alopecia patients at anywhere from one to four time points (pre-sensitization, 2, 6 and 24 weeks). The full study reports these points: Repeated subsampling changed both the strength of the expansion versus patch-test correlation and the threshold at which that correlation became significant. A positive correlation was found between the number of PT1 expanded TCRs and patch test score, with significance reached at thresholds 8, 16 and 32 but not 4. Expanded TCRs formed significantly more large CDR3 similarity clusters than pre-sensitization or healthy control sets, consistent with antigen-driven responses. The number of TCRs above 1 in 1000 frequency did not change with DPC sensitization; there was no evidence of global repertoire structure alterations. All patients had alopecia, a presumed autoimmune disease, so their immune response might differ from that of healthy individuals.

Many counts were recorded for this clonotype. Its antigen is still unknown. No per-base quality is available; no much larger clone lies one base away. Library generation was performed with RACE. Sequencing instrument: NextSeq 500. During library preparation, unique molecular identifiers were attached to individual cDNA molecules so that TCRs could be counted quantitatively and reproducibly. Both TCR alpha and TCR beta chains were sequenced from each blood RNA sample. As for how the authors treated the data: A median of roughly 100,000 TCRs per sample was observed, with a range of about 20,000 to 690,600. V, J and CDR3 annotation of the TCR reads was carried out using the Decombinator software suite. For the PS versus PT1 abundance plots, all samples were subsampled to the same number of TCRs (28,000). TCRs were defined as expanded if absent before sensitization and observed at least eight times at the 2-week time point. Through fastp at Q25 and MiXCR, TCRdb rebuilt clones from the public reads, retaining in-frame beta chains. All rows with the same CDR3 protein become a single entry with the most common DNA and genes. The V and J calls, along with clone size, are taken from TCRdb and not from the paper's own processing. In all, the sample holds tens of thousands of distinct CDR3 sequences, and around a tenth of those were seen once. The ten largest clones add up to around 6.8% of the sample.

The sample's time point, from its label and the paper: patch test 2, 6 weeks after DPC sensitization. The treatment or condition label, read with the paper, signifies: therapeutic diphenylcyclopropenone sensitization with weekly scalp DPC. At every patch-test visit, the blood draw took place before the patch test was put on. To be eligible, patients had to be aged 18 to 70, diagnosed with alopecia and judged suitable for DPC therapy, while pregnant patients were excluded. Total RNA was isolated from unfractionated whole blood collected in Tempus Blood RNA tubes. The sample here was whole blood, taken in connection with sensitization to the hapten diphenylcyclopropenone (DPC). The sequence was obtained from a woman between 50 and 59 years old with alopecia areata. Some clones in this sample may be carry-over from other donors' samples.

DNA sequence: TGCAGCGCTTCCTTAACCGGCGAGCAGTACTTC. This sequence encodes CSASLTGEQYF. The sequence links TRBV29-1 to TRBJ2-7; there is no confident call for the D gene. Trimming costs V 7 bases and J 6 bases, and their ends lie 13 bases apart. The germline V gene encodes CDR1 SQVTM and CDR2 ANQGSEA. From the cysteine through the phenylalanine, the CDR3 covers 11 amino acids. Just the 33-base CDR3 DNA is kept, in frame starting at base 1.